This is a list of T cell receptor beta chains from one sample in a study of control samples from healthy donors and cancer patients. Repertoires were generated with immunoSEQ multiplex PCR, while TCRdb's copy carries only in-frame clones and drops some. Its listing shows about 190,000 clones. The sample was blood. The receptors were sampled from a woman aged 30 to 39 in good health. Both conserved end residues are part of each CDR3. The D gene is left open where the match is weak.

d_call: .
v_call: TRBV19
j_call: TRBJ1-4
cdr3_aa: CASGGGDATNEKLFF
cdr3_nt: TGTGCCAGTGGGGGAGGGGACGCAACTAATGAAAAACTGTTTTTT

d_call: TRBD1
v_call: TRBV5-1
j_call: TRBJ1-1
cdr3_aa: CASSLGQGVTEAFF
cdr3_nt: TGCGCCAGCAGCTTGGGCCAGGGGGTCACTGAAGCTTTCTTT

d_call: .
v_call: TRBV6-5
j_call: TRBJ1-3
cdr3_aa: CASRPFGSGNTIYF
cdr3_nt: TGTGCCAGCAGGCCTTTTGGCTCTGGAAACACCATATATTTT

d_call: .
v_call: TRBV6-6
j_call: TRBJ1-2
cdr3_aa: CASNYLSASTGGQRFGYGYTF
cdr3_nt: TGTGCCAGCAACTACCTTTCCGCCAGCACCGGAGGGCAGCGCTTCGGCTATGGCTACACCTTC

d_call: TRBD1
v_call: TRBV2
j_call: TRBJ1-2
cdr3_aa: CASSEEGGANYGYTF
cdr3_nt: TGTGCCAGCAGTGAAGAAGGGGGCGCTAACTATGGCTACACCTTC

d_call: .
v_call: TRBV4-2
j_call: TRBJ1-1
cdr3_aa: CASSQNARGNTEAFF
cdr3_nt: TGTGCCAGCAGCCAAAACGCTCGGGGGAACACTGAAGCTTTCTTT

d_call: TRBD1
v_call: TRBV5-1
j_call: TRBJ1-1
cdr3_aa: CASGLNQGGTEAFF
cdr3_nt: TGCGCCAGCGGCTTGAACCAGGGGGGGACTGAAGCTTTCTTT

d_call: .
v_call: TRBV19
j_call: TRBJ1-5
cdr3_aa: CASSISSVNKPQHF
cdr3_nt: TGTGCCAGTAGTATTAGTTCAGTTAATAAGCCCCAGCATTTT

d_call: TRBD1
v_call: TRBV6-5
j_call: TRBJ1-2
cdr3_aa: CASSTQTGDGYTF
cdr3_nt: TGTGCCAGCAGTACGCAGACAGGGGATGGCTACACCTTC

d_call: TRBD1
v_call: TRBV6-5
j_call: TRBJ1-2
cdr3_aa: CASSRQDREGGGYTF
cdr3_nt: TGTGCCAGCAGTAGGCAGGACAGGGAGGGAGGTGGCTACACCTTC

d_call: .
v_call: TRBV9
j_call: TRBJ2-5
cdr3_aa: CASSPRAGQETQYF
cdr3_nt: TGTGCCAGCAGCCCTCGTGCTGGACAAGAGACCCAGTACTTC

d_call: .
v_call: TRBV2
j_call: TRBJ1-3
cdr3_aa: CASSELPLGNTIYF
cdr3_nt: TGTGCCAGCAGTGAACTCCCCCTGGGCAACACCATATATTTT

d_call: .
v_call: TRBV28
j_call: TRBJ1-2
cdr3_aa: CASSLPFLGTDGYTF
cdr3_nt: TGTGCCAGCAGTTTACCGTTTCTTGGGACGGATGGCTACACCTTC

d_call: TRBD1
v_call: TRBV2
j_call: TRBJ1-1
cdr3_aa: CASHRQGQTEAFF
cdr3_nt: TGTGCCAGCCACAGACAGGGACAGACTGAAGCTTTCTTT

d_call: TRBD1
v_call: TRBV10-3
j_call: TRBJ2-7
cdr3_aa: CATTDRGYEQYF
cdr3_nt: TGTGCCACTACGGACAGGGGCTACGAGCAGTACTTC

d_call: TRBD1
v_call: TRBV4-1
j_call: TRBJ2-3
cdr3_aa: CASSQGDRGLVDTQYF
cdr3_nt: TGCGCCAGCAGCCAAGGGGACAGGGGATTAGTAGATACGCAGTATTTT

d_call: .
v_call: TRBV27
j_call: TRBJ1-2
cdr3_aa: CASSSRGGYGYTF
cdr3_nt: TGTGCCAGCAGTTCCCGGGGGGGCTATGGCTACACCTTC

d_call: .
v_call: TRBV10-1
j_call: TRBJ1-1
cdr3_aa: CASGDLNTEAFF
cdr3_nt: TGCGCCAGCGGGGACCTGAACACTGAAGCTTTCTTT

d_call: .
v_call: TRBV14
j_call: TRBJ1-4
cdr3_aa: CASSLWGPLHEKLFF
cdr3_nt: TGTGCCAGCAGCCTTTGGGGACCCCTACACGAAAAACTGTTTTTT

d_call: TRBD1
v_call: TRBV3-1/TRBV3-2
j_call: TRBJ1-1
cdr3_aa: CASSQTGTGRMEAFF
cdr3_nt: TGTGCCAGCAGCCAAACCGGGACAGGGAGGATGGAGGCTTTCTTT

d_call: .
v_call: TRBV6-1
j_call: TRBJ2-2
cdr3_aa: CASSERGSHGPFF
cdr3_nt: TGTGCCAGCAGTGAACGGGGTTCTCACGGCCCGTTTTTT

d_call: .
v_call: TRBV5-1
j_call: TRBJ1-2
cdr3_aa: CASSIDTVTNYGYTF
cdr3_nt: TGCGCCAGCAGCATTGACACGGTGACTAACTATGGCTACACCTTC

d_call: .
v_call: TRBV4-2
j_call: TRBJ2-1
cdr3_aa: CASSQVGKRDEQFF
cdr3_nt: TGTGCCAGCAGCCAAGTTGGAAAAAGGGATGAGCAGTTCTTC

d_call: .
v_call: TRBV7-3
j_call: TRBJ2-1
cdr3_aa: CASSIQGDEQFF
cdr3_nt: TGTGCCAGCAGCATACAGGGTGACGAGCAGTTCTTC

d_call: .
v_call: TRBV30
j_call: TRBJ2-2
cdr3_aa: CALSGDNTGELFF
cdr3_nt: TGTGCCTTGTCAGGGGACAACACCGGGGAGCTGTTTTTT

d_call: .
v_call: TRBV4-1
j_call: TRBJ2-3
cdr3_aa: CASSRSGPTQYF
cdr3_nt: TGCGCCAGCAGCCGTAGCGGACCAACGCAGTATTTT